These 11 T cell receptor beta chains were all obtained from the same sample, sequenced in a study of naive and memory T cell subsets. An equimolar mix of two oligonucleotides served as the beta constant-region primer for TRBC1 and TRBC2. TCRdb reprocessed the UMI-ligation and nested PCR reads with MiXCR, giving one entry per CDR3 protein. This table has some 150,000 distinct CDR3 sequences, over 15% appearing once. The sample comprised naive CD4+ T cells from blood. These receptors were taken from a human donor in good health.

This clonotype turned up a few times. The genes are TRBV12-3 or TRBV12-4 and TRBJ2-3; 13 nucleotides agree with TRBD2. This CDR3 has 16 amino acids. V shed 4 bases, J shed 3 bases, and the junction held 4 bases outside the gene matches. CDR3 sequence reads: CASSSRLAGGTDTQYF. The CDR3 DNA reads as TGTGCCAGCAGTTCCCGACTAGCGGGAGGTACAGATACGCAGTATTTT.

Many counts were recorded for this clonotype. The chain uses TRBV20-1 and TRBJ1-2, with D perhaps TRBD1 (6 bases). The CDR3 contains 17 residues. CDR1 DFQATT and CDR2 SNEGSKA come from the germline V gene (reference sequence). V gave up 0 bases and J gave up 5 bases, with 22 bases separating them. CDR3 nucleotides: TGCAGTGCTAGAGACAAGACAATTACCGGGACACCGTATGGCTACACCTTC. This codes for CSARDKTITGTPYGYTF.

This clonotype was seen only a few times. This chain uses TRBV11-3 with TRBJ2-2, with 8 bases identical to TRBD1. The trim removed 8 bases at V and 6 bases at J, leaving 5 bases unmatched. CDR1 is SGHNT, CDR2 YENEEA, per germline. The CDR3 is 13 amino acids. CDR3 sequence (DNA): TGTGCCAGCGGTGGGGACAGGCCCGGGGAGCTGTTTTTT. Translation gives CASGGDRPGELFF. Together with reference TRBV11-3 and TRBJ2-2, the CDR3 gives the full variable domain: EAGVVQSPRYKIIEKKQPVAFWCNPISGHNTLYWYLQNLGQGPELLIRYENEEAVDDSQLPKDRFSAERLKGVDSTLKIQPAELGDSAVYLCASGGDRPGELFFGEGSRLTVL.

This clonotype was found a few times. This chain links TRBV6-6 with TRBJ1-4; 7 positions agree with TRBD1. The V and J ends lost 2 bases and 4 bases, in that order; junction bases with no gene match: 1. CDR1 and CDR2 from the germline V gene are MNHNY and SVGAGI (reference sequence). This CDR3 spans 14 amino acids. The CDR3 DNA is TGTGCCAGCAGTTACGGGACAGTTAATGAAAAACTGTTTTTT. It codes for CASSYGTVNEKLFF.

There are many counts of this clonotype. This chain uses TRBV7-9 with TRBJ1-2; D might be TRBD1 (5 bases). Trimming took off 3 bases at V and 2 bases at J, with 10 bases between the two ends. This CDR3 has 14 amino acids. Germline lookup yields CDR1 SEHNR and CDR2 FQNEAQ (reference sequence). The CDR3 protein is CASSFDRSNYGYTF. The CDR3 DNA reads as TGTGCCAGCAGCTTCGACAGATCGAACTATGGCTACACCTTC. Looking up the rest from reference TRBV7-9 and TRBJ1-2 gives the full variable domain: DTGVSQNPRHKITKRGQNVTFRCDPISEHNRLYWYRQTLGQGPEFLTYFQNEAQLEKSRLLSDRFSAERPKGSFSTLEIQRTEQGDSAMYLCASSFDRSNYGYTFGSGTRLTVV.

The CDR3 loop is CASSLRAGEDTQYF. CDR3 sequence (DNA): TGCGCCAGCAGCTTGCGAGCGGGTGAAGATACGCAGTATTTT. The chain is built from TRBV5-1 and TRBJ2-3, with D tentatively TRBD2 (6 bases). Looked up from germline, CDR1 is SGHRS and CDR2 is YFSETQ. CDR3 size: 14 residues. V gave up 1 base and J gave up 5 bases, with 11 bases separating them.

V gene TRBV7-2 combines with J gene TRBJ2-2; D uncertain. Germline V gene data show CDR1 as SGHTA and CDR2 as FQGNSA. Trimming cost V 4 bases and J 4 bases, with 4 bases left between them. The CDR3 is 12 amino acids. Written as DNA, the CDR3 is TGTGCCAGCAGCTCTCGCACCGGGGAGCTGTTTTTT. Translated, it gives CASSSRTGELFF.

The V gene is TRBV4-1, the J gene TRBJ1-2; 8 bases map to TRBD1. The trim removed 2 bases at V and 1 base at J, leaving 6 bases unmatched. Germline CDR1 MGHRA, CDR2 YSYEKL. The CDR3 loop spans 16 amino acids. The CDR3, as DNA: TGCGCCAGCAGCCAACCCAGACAGGGGATTAACTATGGCTACACCTTC. The encoded protein is CASSQPRQGINYGYTF.

The V gene is TRBV20-1, the J gene TRBJ2-7, with D possibly being TRBD2 (6 bases). CDR1 is DFQATT and CDR2 is SNEGSKA in the germline V gene (reference sequence). V was cut by 6 bases and J by 3 bases, with 21 bases left in between. This CDR3 is built from 15 residues. CDR3 sequence: CSAKLRGRGLYEQYF. The CDR3 DNA follows: TGCAGTGCCAAGCTACGTGGCCGGGGACTCTACGAGCAGTACTTC.

This clonotype came up a few times. The chain is built from TRBV14 and TRBJ2-7; tentative D call: TRBD1 (6 bases). Germline CDR1 is SGHDN and CDR2 is FVKESK. Trimming removed 1 base from V and 0 bases from J, with 13 bases in between. The CDR3 is made up of 16 amino acids. CDR3 sequence: CASSQVFQGTSYEQYF. The DNA for the CDR3 is TGTGCCAGCAGCCAAGTTTTTCAGGGGACCTCCTACGAGCAGTACTTC.

The rearrangement links TRBV20-1 to TRBJ2-7; 8 bases map to TRBD1. Losses at the gene ends were 4 bases for V and 5 bases for J; bases not matched to a gene: 10. The CDR3 length is 14 residues. The germline CDR1 and CDR2 sequences are DFQATT and SNEGSKA (reference sequence). In DNA, the CDR3 is TGCAGTGCTACTTGGACAGGGACCACACACGAGCAGTACTTC. Its translation is CSATWTGTTHEQYF.